This T cell receptor beta chain was obtained from a study of T cell repertoires in cytomegalovirus infection. Study findings and constraints: In two of eight donors, the top clonotype was HLA-C-restricted CMV-specific.

This clonotype was picked up a small number of times. Its specificity is unknown. TCRdb passed the reads through MiXCR, listing each CDR3 protein once. This repertoire shows approximately 130,000 distinct CDR3 sequences, 7.5% to 9% found once; its top ten account for around 10%. This CDR3 contains 14 residues. V was pared by 1 base and J by 6 bases, with 12 bases between. V and J are TRBV12-3 or TRBV12-4 and TRBJ1-1; D not certain. The origin of this receptor is a human donor in good health (CMV status not recorded). Some clones in this sample may be carry-over from other donors' samples. Sequenced sample: PBMCs. CDR3: CASSLVTWSPEAFF. Here the CDR3 DNA reads TGTGCCAGCAGTTTAGTTACCTGGAGTCCTGAAGCTTTCTTT.